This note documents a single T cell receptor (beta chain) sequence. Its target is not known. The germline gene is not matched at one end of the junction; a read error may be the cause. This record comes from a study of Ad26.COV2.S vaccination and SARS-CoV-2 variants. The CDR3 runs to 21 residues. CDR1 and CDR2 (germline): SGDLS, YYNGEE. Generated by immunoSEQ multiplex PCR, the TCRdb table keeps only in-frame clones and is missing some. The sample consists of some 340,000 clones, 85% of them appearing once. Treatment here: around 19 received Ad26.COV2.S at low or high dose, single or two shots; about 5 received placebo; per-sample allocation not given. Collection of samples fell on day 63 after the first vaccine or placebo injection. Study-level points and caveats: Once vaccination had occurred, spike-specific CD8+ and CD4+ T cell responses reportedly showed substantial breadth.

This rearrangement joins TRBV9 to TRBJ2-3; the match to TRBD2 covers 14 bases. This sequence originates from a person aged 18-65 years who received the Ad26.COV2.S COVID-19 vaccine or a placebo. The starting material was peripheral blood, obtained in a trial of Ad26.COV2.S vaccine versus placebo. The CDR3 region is CASSPRGGLAGANRGSDPQYF. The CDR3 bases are TGTGCCAGCAGCCCCCGTGGGGGACTAGCGGGGGCAAACAGGGGGTCAGATCCGCAGTATTTT.